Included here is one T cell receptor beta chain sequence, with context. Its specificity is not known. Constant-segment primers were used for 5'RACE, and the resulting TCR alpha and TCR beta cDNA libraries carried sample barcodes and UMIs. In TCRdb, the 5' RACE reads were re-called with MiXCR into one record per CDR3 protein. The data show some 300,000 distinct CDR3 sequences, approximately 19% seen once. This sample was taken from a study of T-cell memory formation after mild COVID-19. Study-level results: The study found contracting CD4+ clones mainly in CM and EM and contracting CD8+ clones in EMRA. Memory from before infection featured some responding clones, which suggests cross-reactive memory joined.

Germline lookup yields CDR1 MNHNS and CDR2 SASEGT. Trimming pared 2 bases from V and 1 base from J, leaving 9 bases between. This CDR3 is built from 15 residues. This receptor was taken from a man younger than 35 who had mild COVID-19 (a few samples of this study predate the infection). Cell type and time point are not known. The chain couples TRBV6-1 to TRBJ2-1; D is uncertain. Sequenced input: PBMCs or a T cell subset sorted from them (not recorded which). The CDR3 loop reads CASSEFEASYNEQFF. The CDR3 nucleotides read TGTGCCAGCAGTGAATTCGAGGCTTCCTACAATGAGCAGTTCTTC.